The TCR beta chain described here comes from a study of OX40 agonist ivuxolimab in advanced cancers. Looking at the study overall: Ivuxolimab was an agonistic, fully human IgG2 monoclonal antibody directed against OX40 (CD134), a costimulatory receptor. Prior anti-PD-1, anti-PD-L1 or anti-CTLA-4 therapy was permitted, and 30% to 50% of dose-escalation patients had received checkpoint inhibitors. Peripheral TCRbeta sequencing aimed to test whether ivuxolimab altered TCR sequence diversity and caused clonal T-cell expansion. Three dose-escalation patients achieved partial responses, one with hepatocellular carcinoma and two with cutaneous melanoma. The paper covers the monotherapy dose-escalation part of the phase I ivuxolimab trial, which included N of about 50 patients. Of the roughly 53 patients in dose escalation, 19 had hepatocellular carcinoma, about 15 had melanoma, 9 had renal cell carcinoma and 9 had head and neck cancer. The dose-escalation cohort was roughly 83% male with a mean age of 60 years, ranging from roughly 23 to 85. Intravenous ivuxolimab was administered to patients every 2 weeks at six dose levels: 0.01, 0.1, 0.3, 1.5, 3 and 10 mg/kg.

The trial excluded patients who had a history of autoimmune disease or were on systemic immunosuppression. Peripheral blood for TCR sequencing was collected from all dose cohorts at baseline, on cycle 4 day 1, and on cycle 7 day 1. Samples were obtained from an open-label, multicenter, first-in-human phase I dose-escalation trial of ivuxolimab. Adults with locally advanced or metastatic melanoma, renal cell carcinoma, hepatocellular carcinoma or head and neck squamous cell carcinoma were enrolled in the trial. Before TCR sequencing, CD4+ and CD8+ T cells were separately sorted from peripheral blood. Results the study describes overall, beyond this receptor: At doses from 0.1 to 3.0 mg/kg, clonal expansion was seen in both CD4+ and CD8+ blood T cells between baseline and week 6. After ivuxolimab, more expanded clones were found on average in CD8+ T cells than in CD4+ T cells. Low levels of normalized T-cell clonal expansion were also seen in some nonresponding patients. The antigen specificity of the peripheral T cells that underwent clonal expansion was not determined. In the 0.1-3.0 mg/kg groups, partial responders were among the patients with the lowest normalized peripheral clonal expansion, particularly in CD8+ T cells.

Genomic DNA was extracted from sorted cells for sequencing of the TCRbeta CDR3 region. TCRbeta CDR3 regions were sequenced using the immunoSEQ Assay. The source is immuneACCESS, and TCRdb retained only in-frame sequences with V and J called. Part of the clones is not carried over; for the studies checked, unresolved V genes explain less than half of this, and the remainder is unexplained. The table for this sample lists 40,000 or so clones; 88% of them were counted only once. Of the sample, around 12% falls within the top ten clones. Inclusive of the bounding cysteine and phenylalanine, the CDR3 is 12 residues long. Only CDR3 DNA remains: 36 bases, in frame from the first base. Via the germline V gene, CDR1 is SGHAT and CDR2 FQNNGV. The junction shows trimming of 5 bases on V and 9 bases on J, plus 11 bases between the germline ends. As for this clone: Its recognized antigen is unknown. Per-nucleotide qualities are absent, and no much larger clonotype sits a single base away.

The sequence links TRBV11-2 to TRBJ2-1; the D gene identity is not certain. The sequencing used CD4+ or CD8+ T cells sorted from blood, collected in a trial of the OX40 agonist ivuxolimab. The clonotype comes from an adult with an advanced solid tumor such as melanoma, head and neck, liver or kidney cancer. The CDR3 loop reads CASSPQMGEQFF. The sequenced DNA is TGTGCCAGCAGCCCCCAGATGGGTGAGCAGTTCTTC. Extended through the reference TRBV11-2 and TRBJ2-1 proteins, this CDR3 yields the full variable domain: EAGVAQSPRYKIIEKRQSVAFWCNPISGHATLYWYQQILGQGPKLLIQFQNNGVVDDSQLPKDRFSAERLKGVDSTLKIQPAKLEDSAVYLCASSPQMGEQFFGPGTRLTVL.